Listed below are T cell receptor beta chains from one sample, sequenced in a study of CD4+ T cells in melanoma. Produced via immunoSEQ multiplex PCR; TCRdb's table is partial and in-frame only. The sample includes about 10,000 clones, over 60% of them seen just once. What was sequenced was cells from a culture (not recorded whether cultured in vitro). The source is a human donor with melanoma. Each CDR3 is given with its conserved first and last residue. Each record gives: J gene, D gene, clone size, V gene, CDR3 length, CDR3 protein, CDR3 DNA. The D gene is left open where the match is weak. Clone size, where shown, is once, few, many, or a class for clones that have expanded.

>TRBJ1-1|.|.|TRBV2|14
CASSELRSTGEAFF
TGTGCCAGCAGTGAACTAAGATCTACCGGTGAAGCTTTCTTT
>TRBJ2-5|TRBD1|.|TRBV6-6|14
CASRRTGTQETQYF
TGTGCCAGCAGACGGACAGGGACTCAGGAGACCCAGTACTTC
>TRBJ2-7|.|.|TRBV5-6|14
CASRFKGFGYEQYF
TGTGCCAGCAGGTTCAAGGGATTCGGCTACGAGCAGTACTTC
>TRBJ2-3|.|.|TRBV9|17
CASSASWGSTTRDTQYF
TGTGCCAGCAGCGCCAGCTGGGGGTCCACCACCCGAGATACGCAGTATTTT
>TRBJ2-3|TRBD2|.|TRBV19|18
CASSINWASGGPLDTQYF
TGTGCCAGTAGTATAAACTGGGCTAGCGGGGGGCCCCTAGATACGCAGTATTTT
>TRBJ2-1|.|once|TRBV5-1|15
CASKRAGAKANEQFF
TGCGCCAGCAAACGGGCAGGGGCTAAAGCCAATGAGCAGTTCTTC
>TRBJ2-7|TRBD2|.|TRBV18|16
CASSPSGLAGSYEQYF
TGTGCCAGCTCACCATCCGGGCTAGCGGGCTCCTACGAGCAGTACTTC
>TRBJ1-3|.|.|TRBV7-3|13
CASSLNRGNTIYF
TGTGCCAGCAGCTTAAACCGGGGGAACACCATATATTTT
>TRBJ1-2|.|.|TRBV6-5|13
CASSFRGQYGYTF
TGTGCCAGCAGTTTCCGTGGACAGTACGGCTACACCTTC
>TRBJ2-3|.|.|TRBV30|14
CALGRGLVSDTQYF
TGTGCCTTGGGGCGGGGTTTGGTTTCAGATACGCAGTATTTT
>TRBJ2-5|TRBD1|.|TRBV2|15
CASSSQGAKQETQYF
TGTGCCAGCAGTTCACAGGGGGCGAAACAAGAGACCCAGTACTTC
>TRBJ1-1|.|.|TRBV27|15
CASSNPGQGNTEAFF
TGTGCCAGCAGTAACCCCGGGCAGGGGAACACTGAAGCTTTCTTT
>TRBJ1-1|.|.|TRBV4-1|18
CASSQDVPGPSEDTEAFF
TGCGCCAGCAGCCAAGATGTGCCGGGACCGAGTGAGGACACTGAAGCTTTCTTT
>TRBJ1-1|.|.|TRBV7-2|12
CASSLSLSEAFF
TGTGCCAGCAGCTTATCCCTTAGTGAAGCTTTCTTT
>TRBJ2-2|TRBD2|.|TRBV6-1|14
CASEGLANTGELFF
TGTGCCAGCGAGGGACTAGCGAACACCGGGGAGCTGTTTTTT
>TRBJ1-5|.|.|TRBV19|18
CASSPSQGMAWWNQPQHF
TGTGCCAGTAGTCCTTCTCAGGGTATGGCATGGTGGAATCAGCCCCAGCATTTT
>TRBJ1-1|.|.|TRBV2|15
CASTLLSGGYTEAFF
TGTGCCAGCACCCTCTTATCTGGGGGATACACTGAAGCTTTCTTT
>TRBJ2-3|.|.|TRBV19|15
CASTRRQTTTDTQYF
TGTGCCAGTACACGCCGGCAGACTACCACAGATACGCAGTATTTT
>TRBJ1-6|.|.|TRBV5-1|12
CASSLSDGPLHF
TGCGCCAGCAGCTTGTCGGATGGTCCCCTCCACTTT
>TRBJ2-1|TRBD2|.|TRBV6-1|16
CAISAGTSGGAGEQFF
TGTGCCATCAGTGCCGGGACTAGCGGGGGGGCAGGTGAGCAGTTCTTC
>TRBJ2-1|TRBD1|.|TRBV5-1|15
CASSPGQVFNSEQFF
TGCGCCAGCAGTCCGGGACAGGTTTTTAATAGTGAGCAGTTCTTC
>TRBJ1-6|.|.|TRBV6-5|15
CASSRRDTTESPLHF
TGTGCCAGCAGCCGCCGGGACACTACCGAGTCACCCCTCCACTTT
>TRBJ2-2|.|.|TRBV5-1|14
CASSFLSGTGELFF
TGCGCCAGCAGCTTCCTCTCGGGCACCGGGGAGCTGTTTTTT
>TRBJ2-7|TRBD1|.|TRBV2|12
CASSRDSYEQYF
TGTGCCAGCAGTCGGGACAGCTACGAGCAGTACTTC
>TRBJ2-1|.|few|TRBV12-5|12
CASGLLRREQFF
TGTGCTAGTGGTTTGTTAAGGAGGGAGCAGTTCTTC